This entry lists 19 T cell receptor beta chains sequenced from one sample in a study of T cell responses to AZD1222 COVID-19 vaccine. Sequencing used immunoSEQ multiplex PCR; TCRdb keeps in-frame clones, though not all of them. This sample has 120,000 or so clones, with over 75% found just once. The input for sequencing was peripheral blood, taken 28 days after the second dose of the MenACWY control vaccine. These receptors were obtained from an adult who received the MenACWY meningococcal vaccine as a control.

The chain carries TRBV11-2 and TRBJ2-2, with 14 bases fitting TRBD2. This CDR3 is 16 amino acids long. V was pared by 6 bases and J by 4 bases, with 4 bases of the junction left unmatched. Germline V CDR1 and CDR2: SGHAT, FQNNGV. CDR3 DNA: TGTGCCAGCAGACGGACTAGCGGGAGGCGCACCGGGGAGCTGTTTTTT. Amino acids: CASRRTSGRRTGELFF.

The chain recombines TRBV11-2 with TRBJ2-7; 8 nucleotides align to TRBD2. The germline V gene encodes CDR1 SGHAT and CDR2 FQNNGV. V trimming: 0 bases; J trimming: 6 bases; junction bases outside the gene matches: 13. The CDR3 runs to 17 residues. CDR3 sequence (DNA): TGTGCCAGCAGCTTAGACGGGTGGAGCGGGAGCCGCGGCGAGCAGTACTTC. Protein sequence: CASSLDGWSGSRGEQYF.

This chain connects TRBV7-9 to TRBJ2-1; 7 bases match TRBD1. Germline CDR1 and CDR2: SEHNR and FQNEAQ (reference sequence). V trimming: 5 bases; J trimming: 9 bases; junction bases outside the gene matches: 7. This CDR3 spans 13 amino acids. The CDR3 nucleotides read TGTGCCAGCAGCCTTTACAGGGGCAGTGAGCAGTTCTTC. Translated: CASSLYRGSEQFF.

In DNA form, the CDR3 reads TGTGCCACCAGTGATTATACGACAGGAGGTATCGTTGGGGAGCTGTTTTTT. This sequence encodes CATSDYTTGGIVGELFF. The chain uses TRBV24-1 and TRBJ2-2, with D perhaps TRBD1 (6 bases). Germline V gives CDR1 KGHDR, CDR2 SFDVKD. This CDR3 spans 17 amino acids. Between the trimmed V and J ends, which lost 2 bases and 8 bases, there was a span of 20 bases.

The chain combines TRBV7-8 with TRBJ2-7; possible D gene TRBD1, 5 bases. Germline-derived CDR1 and CDR2 are SGHVS and FQNEAQ. The ends were cut back, 1 base at V and 2 bases at J, with 9 bases in the middle. The CDR3 spans 14 residues. DNA of the CDR3: TGTGCCAGCAGCTTAGTAGGCAGGGCCTACGAGCAGTACTTC. This gives the protein CASSLVGRAYEQYF.

This chain joins TRBV7-6 and TRBJ1-5; tentative D call: TRBD1 (5 bases). The CDR3 is 15 amino acids. Trimming stripped 7 bases from V and 6 bases from J, with 19 bases between. Germline CDR1 is SGHVS and CDR2 is FNYEAQ. The CDR3 here is CASTPLEGPVQPQHF. CDR3 bases: TGTGCCAGCACCCCCTTGGAGGGGCCGGTTCAGCCCCAGCATTTT.

The V and J genes are TRBV4-3 and TRBJ2-3; no firm D call. V was pared by 3 bases and J by 0 bases, with 13 bases between. The CDR3 sequence is 16 residues long. The germline CDR1 and CDR2 sequences are LGHNA and YSLEER. CDR3 region: CASSQMLLSSTDTQYF. In DNA, the CDR3 is TGCGCCAGCAGCCAGATGCTATTATCTAGCACAGATACGCAGTATTTT.

This chain uses TRBV21-1 with TRBJ2-7; TRBD1 is the table's D call and was not checked against the DNA. TRBV21-1 has pseudogene status. This CDR3 region has 14 residues. CDR3 region: CASSTRQGWHEQYV. The CDR3 DNA reads as TGTGCCAGCAGCACTCGACAGGGGTGGCACGAGCAGTACGTC.

This chain connects TRBV5-4 to TRBJ2-1, with D unclear. The V gene's germline CDR1 is SGHNT and CDR2 YYREEE (reference sequence). Trimming stripped 0 bases from V and 2 bases from J, with 9 bases between. This CDR3 is 15 amino acids long. CDR3 protein: CASSLVVAAYNEQFF. Here the CDR3 DNA reads TGTGCCAGCAGCTTGGTGGTAGCAGCCTACAATGAGCAGTTCTTC.

The chain has TRBV4-1 and TRBJ1-5; 10 nucleotides match TRBD1. The CDR3 sequence is 15 residues long. J lost 7 bases, V lost 4 bases, and 7 bases had no gene match. Germline CDR1 is MGHRA and CDR2 is YSYEKL. CDR3 region: CASSPWTGGQQPQHF. For the CDR3, the DNA is TGCGCCAGCAGCCCTTGGACAGGGGGGCAGCAGCCCCAGCATTTT.

The rearrangement joins TRBV7-2 to TRBJ1-6; D is ambiguous. Deletions cut 1 base from V and 7 bases from J, with 14 bases between. The CDR3 contains 16 residues. CDR1 and CDR2 from the germline V gene are SGHTA and FQGNSA. The DNA of the CDR3 is TGTGCCAGCAGCTTAGGGCGAGCTGTAAGGAATTCACCCCTCCACTTT. It codes for CASSLGRAVRNSPLHF.

The chain uses TRBV24-1 and TRBJ2-3; the match to TRBD1 covers 11 bases. CDR1 is KGHDR, CDR2 SFDVKD, per germline. J gave up 1 base and V 4 bases, and 9 bases lay outside the gene matches. This CDR3 spans 18 amino acids. CDR3 amino acids: CATSDTGTGGKGTDTQYF. The CDR3 nucleotides read TGTGCCACCAGTGACACCGGGACAGGGGGTAAAGGCACAGATACGCAGTATTTT.

This clone was recorded once. This chain links TRBV5-5 with TRBJ2-5, with TRBD2 matching 10 bases. The CDR3 is 16 amino acids. The germline V gene encodes CDR1 SGHKS and CDR2 YYEKEE (reference sequence). The ends lost 0 bases at V and 3 bases at J; junction bases unmatched: 5. The DNA for the CDR3 is TGTGCCAGCAGCTTGGGGGCTAGCGGGAGAAAAGAGACCCAGTACTTC. This codes for CASSLGASGRKETQYF.

The J gene is TRBJ2-5, the V gene TRBV7-2; 10 nucleotides match TRBD2. The CDR3 totals 16 residues. Germline V CDR1 and CDR2: SGHTA, FQGNSA. The junction had 9 bases not matched to a gene; V was cut back by 1 base and J by 7 bases. Written as DNA, the CDR3 is TGTGCCAGCAGCTTAGTGGGACTAGCGTTAGGTAGGACCCAGTACTTC. Encoded protein: CASSLVGLALGRTQYF.

This clone was observed a few times. The rearrangement uses TRBV4-2 and TRBJ2-7; weak D call: TRBD1 (6 bases). The CDR3 length is 18 residues. Germline V gives CDR1 LGHNA, CDR2 YNFKEQ. Trimming shortened V by 3 bases and J by 0 bases, and 21 bases separated the two germline ends. Here the CDR3 DNA reads TGTGCCAGCAGCCATTCCAAGCTAGGACAGTCAAACTCCTACGAGCAGTACTTC. This encodes CASSHSKLGQSNSYEQYF.

The chain uses TRBV25-1 and TRBJ1-4; possible D gene TRBD1, 5 bases. Trimming removed 7 bases from V and 3 bases from J, with 12 bases in between. The CDR3 extends over 14 amino acids. Germline CDR1 is MGHDK and CDR2 is SYGVNS. CDR3 sequence reads: CASTPPGPNEKLFF. CDR3 DNA: TGTGCCAGCACCCCGCCAGGGCCTAATGAAAAACTGTTTTTT.

The rearrangement joins TRBV27 to TRBJ2-1; the match to TRBD2 covers 8 bases. This CDR3 is built from 17 residues. V was pared by 5 bases and J by 0 bases, with 9 bases of the junction left unmatched. Per the germline V gene, CDR1 is MNHEY and CDR2 is SMNVEV (reference sequence). The CDR3 sequence is CASSPGLAWSSYNEQFF. The CDR3 region has the DNA TGTGCCAGCAGTCCAGGACTAGCTTGGTCCTCCTACAATGAGCAGTTCTTC.

The chain links TRBV5-1 to TRBJ2-5; 10 positions agree with TRBD1. The germline CDR1 and CDR2 sequences are SGHRS and YFSETQ. The ends lost 6 bases at V and 1 base at J; junction bases unmatched: 12. The CDR3 spans 17 residues. CDR3 DNA sequence: TGCGCCAGCAACCGGGACAGGGGTCTTTTAGGCCAAGAGACCCAGTACTTC. It codes for CASNRDRGLLGQETQYF.

The chain employs TRBV5-4 and TRBJ1-4, with 10 nucleotides matching TRBD1. V was clipped by 4 bases and J by 0 bases; unmatched bases: 9. The CDR3 runs to 18 residues. CDR1 is SGHNT, CDR2 YYREEE, per germline (reference sequence). The CDR3 here is CASSLATGGPTTNEKLFF. CDR3 nucleotide sequence: TGTGCCAGCAGCCTCGCGACAGGGGGCCCTACAACTAATGAAAAACTGTTTTTT.